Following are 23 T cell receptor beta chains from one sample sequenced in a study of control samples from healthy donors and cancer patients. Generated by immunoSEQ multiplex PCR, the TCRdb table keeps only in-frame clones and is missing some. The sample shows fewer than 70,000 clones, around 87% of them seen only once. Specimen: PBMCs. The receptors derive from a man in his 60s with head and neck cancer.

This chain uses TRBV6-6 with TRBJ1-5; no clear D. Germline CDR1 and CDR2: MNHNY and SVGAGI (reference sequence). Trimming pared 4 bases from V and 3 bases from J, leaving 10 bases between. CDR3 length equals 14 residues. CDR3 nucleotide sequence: TGTGCCAGCAGTTTAGACGGATTCAATCAGCCCCAGCATTTT. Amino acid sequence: CASSLDGFNQPQHF.

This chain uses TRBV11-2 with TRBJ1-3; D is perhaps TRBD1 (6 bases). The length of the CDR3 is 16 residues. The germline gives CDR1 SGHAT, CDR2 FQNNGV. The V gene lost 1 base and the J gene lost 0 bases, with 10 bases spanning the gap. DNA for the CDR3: TGTGCCAGCAGCTTAGGGAGGACAGCCTCTGGAAACACCATATATTTT. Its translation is CASSLGRTASGNTIYF.

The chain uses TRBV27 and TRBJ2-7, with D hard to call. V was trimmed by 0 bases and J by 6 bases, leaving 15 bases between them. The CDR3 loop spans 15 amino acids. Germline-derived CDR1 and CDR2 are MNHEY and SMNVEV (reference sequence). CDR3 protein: CASSLSHSVWAEQYF. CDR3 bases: TGTGCCAGCAGTTTATCGCATTCTGTCTGGGCCGAGCAGTACTTC.

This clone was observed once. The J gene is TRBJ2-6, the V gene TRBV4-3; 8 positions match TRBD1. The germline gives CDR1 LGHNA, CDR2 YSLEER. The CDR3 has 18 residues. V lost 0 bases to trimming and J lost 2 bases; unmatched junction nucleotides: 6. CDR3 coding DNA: TGCGCCAGCAGCCAAGAGGTCAGACAGGGGACTGGGGCCAACGTCCTGACTTTC. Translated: CASSQEVRQGTGANVLTF.

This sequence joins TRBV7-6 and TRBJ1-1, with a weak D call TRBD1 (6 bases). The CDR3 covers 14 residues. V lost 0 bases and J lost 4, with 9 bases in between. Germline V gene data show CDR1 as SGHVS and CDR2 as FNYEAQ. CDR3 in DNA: TGTGCCAGCAGCTTAGCGCAGGGGAGCACTGAAGCTTTCTTT. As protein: CASSLAQGSTEAFF. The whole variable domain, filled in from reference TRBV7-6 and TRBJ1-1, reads GAGVSQSPRYKVTKRGQDVALRCDPISGHVSLYWYRQALGQGPEFLTYFNYEAQQDKSGLPNDRFSAERPEGSISTLTIQRTEQRDSAMYRCASSLAQGSTEAFFGQGTRLTVV.

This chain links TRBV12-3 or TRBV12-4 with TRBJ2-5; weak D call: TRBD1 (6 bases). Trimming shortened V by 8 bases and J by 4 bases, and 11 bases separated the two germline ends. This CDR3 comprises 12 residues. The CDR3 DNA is TGTGCCAGCGGACAGAAGGTAGAGACCCAGTACTTC. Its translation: CASGQKVETQYF.

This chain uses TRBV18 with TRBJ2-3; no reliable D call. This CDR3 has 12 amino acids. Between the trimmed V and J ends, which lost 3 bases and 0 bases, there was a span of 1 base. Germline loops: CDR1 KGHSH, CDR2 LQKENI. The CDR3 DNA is TGTGCCAGCTCACCTAGCACAGATACGCAGTATTTT. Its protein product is CASSPSTDTQYF.

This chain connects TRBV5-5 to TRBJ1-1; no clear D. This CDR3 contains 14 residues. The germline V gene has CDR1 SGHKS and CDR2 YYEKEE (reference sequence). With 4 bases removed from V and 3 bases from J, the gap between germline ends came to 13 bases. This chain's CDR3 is CASSRTKRDTEAFF. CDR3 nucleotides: TGTGCCAGCAGCAGAACAAAGAGGGACACTGAAGCTTTCTTT.

CDR3 bases: TGTGCCAGCAGTGAAAGGGGACTCCCCTTCGAGCAGTACTTC. Residues: CASSERGLPFEQYF. V gene TRBV2 combines with J gene TRBJ2-7; maybe TRBD2 (6 bases). Trimming removed 2 bases at V and 6 bases at J, with 14 bases between. The length of the CDR3 is 14 residues. Per germline, CDR1 SNHLY and CDR2 FYNNEI. Full variable domain (missing parts from reference TRBV2 and TRBJ2-7): EPEVTQTPSHQVTQMGQEVILRCVPISNHLYFYWYRQILGQKVEFLVSFYNNEISEKSEIFDDQFSVERPDGSNFTLKIRSTKLEDSAMYFCASSERGLPFEQYFGPGTRLTVT.

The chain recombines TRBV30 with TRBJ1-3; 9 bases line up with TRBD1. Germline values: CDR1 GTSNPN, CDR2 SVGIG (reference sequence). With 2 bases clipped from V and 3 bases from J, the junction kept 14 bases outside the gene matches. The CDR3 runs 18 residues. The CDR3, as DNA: TGTGCCTGGAGTCGGGACAGGGATAGCATTCAGGGTGGAAACACCATATATTTT. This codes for CAWSRDRDSIQGGNTIYF.

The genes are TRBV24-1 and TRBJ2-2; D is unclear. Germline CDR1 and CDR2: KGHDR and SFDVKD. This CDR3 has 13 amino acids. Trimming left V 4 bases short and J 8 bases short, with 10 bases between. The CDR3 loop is CATSDPNGGELFF. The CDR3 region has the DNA TGTGCCACCAGTGACCCTAACGGGGGGGAGCTGTTTTTT.

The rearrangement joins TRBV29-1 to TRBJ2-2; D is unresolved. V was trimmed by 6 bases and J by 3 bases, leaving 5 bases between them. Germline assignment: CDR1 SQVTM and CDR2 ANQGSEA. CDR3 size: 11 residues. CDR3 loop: CSVADTGELFF. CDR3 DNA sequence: TGCAGCGTGGCAGACACCGGGGAGCTGTTTTTT.

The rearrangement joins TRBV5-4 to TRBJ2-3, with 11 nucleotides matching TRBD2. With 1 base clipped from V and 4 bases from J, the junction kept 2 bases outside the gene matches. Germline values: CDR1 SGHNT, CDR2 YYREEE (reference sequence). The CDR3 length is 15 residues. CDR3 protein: CASSLQLAGADTQYF. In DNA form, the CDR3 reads TGTGCCAGCAGCTTGCAACTAGCGGGAGCAGATACGCAGTATTTT.

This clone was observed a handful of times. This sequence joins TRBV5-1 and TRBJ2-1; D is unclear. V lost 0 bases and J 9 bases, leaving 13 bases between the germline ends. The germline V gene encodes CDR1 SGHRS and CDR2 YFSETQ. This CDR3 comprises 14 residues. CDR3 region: CASSLGSNSAEQFF. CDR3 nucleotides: TGCGCCAGCAGCTTGGGGTCTAACTCAGCTGAGCAGTTCTTC.

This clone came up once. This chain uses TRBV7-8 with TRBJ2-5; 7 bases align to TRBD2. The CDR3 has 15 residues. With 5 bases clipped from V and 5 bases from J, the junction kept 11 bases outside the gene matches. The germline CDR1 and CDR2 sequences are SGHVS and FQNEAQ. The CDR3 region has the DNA TGTGCCAGCAGCGCATTAACGCGGGGGAGGGAGACCCAGTACTTC. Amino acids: CASSALTRGRETQYF.

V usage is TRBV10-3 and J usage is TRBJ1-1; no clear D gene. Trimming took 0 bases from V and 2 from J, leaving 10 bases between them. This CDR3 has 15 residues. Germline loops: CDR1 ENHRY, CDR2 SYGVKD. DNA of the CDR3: TGTGCCATCAGTGAGTCACGGTTTACTAACACTGAAGCTTTCTTT. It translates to CAISESRFTNTEAFF.

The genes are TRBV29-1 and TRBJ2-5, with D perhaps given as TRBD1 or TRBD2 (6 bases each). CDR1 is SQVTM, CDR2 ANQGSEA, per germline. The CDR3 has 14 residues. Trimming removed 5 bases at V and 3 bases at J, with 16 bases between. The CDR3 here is CSVPSPGAEETQYF. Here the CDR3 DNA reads TGCAGCGTTCCTTCCCCGGGGGCCGAAGAGACCCAGTACTTC.

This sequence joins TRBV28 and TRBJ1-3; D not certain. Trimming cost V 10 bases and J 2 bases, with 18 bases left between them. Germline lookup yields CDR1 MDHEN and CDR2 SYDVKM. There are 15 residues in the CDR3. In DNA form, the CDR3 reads TGTGCCACCTCCCGGGAACCAGCGGCTGGAAACACCATATATTTT. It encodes CATSREPAAGNTIYF.

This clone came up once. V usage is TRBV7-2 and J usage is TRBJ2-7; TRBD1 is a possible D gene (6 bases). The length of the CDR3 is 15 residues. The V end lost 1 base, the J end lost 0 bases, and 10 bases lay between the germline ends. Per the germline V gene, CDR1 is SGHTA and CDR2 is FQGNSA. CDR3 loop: CASSLDLGGSYEQYF. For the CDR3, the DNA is TGTGCCAGCAGCTTAGATCTAGGGGGCTCCTACGAGCAGTACTTC.

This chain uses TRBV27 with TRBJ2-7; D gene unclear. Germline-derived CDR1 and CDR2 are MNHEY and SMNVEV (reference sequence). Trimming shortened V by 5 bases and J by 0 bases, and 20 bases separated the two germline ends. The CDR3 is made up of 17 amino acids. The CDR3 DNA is TGTGCCAGCAGTCCCGACCTACTAAGTAGCAGCTCCTACGAGCAGTACTTC. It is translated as CASSPDLLSSSSYEQYF.

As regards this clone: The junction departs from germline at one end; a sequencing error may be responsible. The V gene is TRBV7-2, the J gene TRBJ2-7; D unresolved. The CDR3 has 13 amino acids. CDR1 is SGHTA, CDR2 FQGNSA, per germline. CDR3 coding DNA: TGTGCCAGCAGCTTAGGATCAGACGGTTACAAGCTGTTC. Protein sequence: CASSLGSDGYKLF.

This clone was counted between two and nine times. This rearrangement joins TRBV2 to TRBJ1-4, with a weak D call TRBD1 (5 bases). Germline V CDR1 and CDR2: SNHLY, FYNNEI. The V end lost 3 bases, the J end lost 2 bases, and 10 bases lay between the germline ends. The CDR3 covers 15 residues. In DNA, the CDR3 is TGTGCCAGCAGTGACCTGACAGTCACTAATGAAAAACTGTTTTTT. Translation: CASSDLTVTNEKLFF.

CDR3 bases: TGTGCCAGTAGTATAACTGGCAGGGGAACTTCTAACTATGGCTACACCTTC. Translating it yields CASSITGRGTSNYGYTF. The J gene is TRBJ1-2, the V gene TRBV19; possibly TRBD1 for D (6 bases). V was shortened by 2 bases and J by 0 bases, with 16 bases between the two germline ends. The CDR3 covers 17 residues. CDR1 LNHDA and CDR2 SQIVND come from the germline V gene (reference sequence). Based on the CDR3 plus reference TRBV19 and TRBJ1-2, the full variable domain is DGGITQSPKYLFRKEGQNVTLSCEQNLNHDAMYWYRQDPGQGLRLIYYSQIVNDFQKGDIAEGYSVSREKKESFPLTVTSAQKNPTAFYLCASSITGRGTSNYGYTFGSGTRLTVV.